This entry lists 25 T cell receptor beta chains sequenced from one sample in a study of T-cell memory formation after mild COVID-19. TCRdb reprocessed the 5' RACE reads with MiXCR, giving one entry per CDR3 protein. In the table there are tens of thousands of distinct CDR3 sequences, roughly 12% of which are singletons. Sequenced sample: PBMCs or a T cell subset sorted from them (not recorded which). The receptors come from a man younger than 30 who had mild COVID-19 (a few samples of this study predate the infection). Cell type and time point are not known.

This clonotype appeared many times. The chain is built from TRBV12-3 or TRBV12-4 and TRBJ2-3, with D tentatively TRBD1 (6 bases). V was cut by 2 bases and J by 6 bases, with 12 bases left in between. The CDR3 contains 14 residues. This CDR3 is CASSLMGAADTQYF. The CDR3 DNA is TGTGCCAGCAGTTTAATGGGGGCGGCGGATACGCAGTATTTT.

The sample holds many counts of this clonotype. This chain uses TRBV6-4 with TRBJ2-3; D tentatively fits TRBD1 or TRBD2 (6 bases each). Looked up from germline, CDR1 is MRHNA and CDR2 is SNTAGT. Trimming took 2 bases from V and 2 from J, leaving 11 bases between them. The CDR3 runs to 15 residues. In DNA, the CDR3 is TGTGCCAGCAGTGACAACGGGGGCGCCACAGATACGCAGTATTTT. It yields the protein CASSDNGGATDTQYF.

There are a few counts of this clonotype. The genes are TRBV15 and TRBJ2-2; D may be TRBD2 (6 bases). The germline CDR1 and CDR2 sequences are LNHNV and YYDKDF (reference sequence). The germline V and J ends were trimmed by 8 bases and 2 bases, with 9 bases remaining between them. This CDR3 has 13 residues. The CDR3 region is CATGGENTGELFF. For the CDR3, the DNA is TGTGCCACCGGCGGGGAAAACACCGGGGAGCTGTTTTTT. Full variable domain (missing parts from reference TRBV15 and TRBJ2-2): DAMVIQNPRYQVTQFGKPVTLSCSQTLNHNVMYWYQQKSSQAPKLLFHYYDKDFNNEADTPDNFQSRRPNTSFCFLDIRSPGLGDTAMYLCATGGENTGELFFGEGSRLTVL.

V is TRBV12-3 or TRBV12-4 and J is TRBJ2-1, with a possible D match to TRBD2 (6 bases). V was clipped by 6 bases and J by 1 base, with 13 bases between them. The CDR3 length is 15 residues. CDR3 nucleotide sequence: TGTGCCAGCAGACCGACGGGGGTATCCTACAATGAGCAGTTCTTC. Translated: CASRPTGVSYNEQFF.

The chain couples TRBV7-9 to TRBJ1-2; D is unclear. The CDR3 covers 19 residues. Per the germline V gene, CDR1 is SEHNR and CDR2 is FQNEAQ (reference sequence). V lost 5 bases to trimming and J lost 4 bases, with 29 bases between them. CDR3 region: CASSPSPGSISFAIYGYTF. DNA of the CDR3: TGTGCCAGCAGCCCCTCCCCCGGGTCTATTAGTTTCGCCATCTATGGCTACACCTTC. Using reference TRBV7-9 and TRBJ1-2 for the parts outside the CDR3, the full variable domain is DTGVSQNPRHKITKRGQNVTFRCDPISEHNRLYWYRQTLGQGPEFLTYFQNEAQLEKSRLLSDRFSAERPKGSFSTLEIQRTEQGDSAMYLCASSPSPGSISFAIYGYTFGSGTRLTVV.

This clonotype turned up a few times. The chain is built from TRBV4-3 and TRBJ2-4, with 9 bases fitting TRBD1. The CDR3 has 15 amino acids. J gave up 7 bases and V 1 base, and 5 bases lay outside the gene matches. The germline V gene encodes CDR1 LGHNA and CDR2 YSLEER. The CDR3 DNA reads TGCGCCAGCAGCCAAGGTGGGACAGGGCTTAACATTCAGTACTTC. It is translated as CASSQGGTGLNIQYF.

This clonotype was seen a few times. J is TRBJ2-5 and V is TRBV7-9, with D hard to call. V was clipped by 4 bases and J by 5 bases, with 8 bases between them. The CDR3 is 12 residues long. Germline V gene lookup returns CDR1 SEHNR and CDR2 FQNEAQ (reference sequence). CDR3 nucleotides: TGTGCCAGCAGCTCCCTCTTGGAGACCCAGTACTTC. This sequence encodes CASSSLLETQYF.

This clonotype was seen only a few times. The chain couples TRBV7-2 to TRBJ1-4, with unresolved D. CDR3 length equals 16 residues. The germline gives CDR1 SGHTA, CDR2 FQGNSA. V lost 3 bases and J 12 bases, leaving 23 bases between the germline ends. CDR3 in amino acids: CASSFWAGPKSSELFF. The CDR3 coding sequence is TGTGCCAGCAGCTTCTGGGCAGGCCCTAAGAGTTCGGAACTGTTTTTT. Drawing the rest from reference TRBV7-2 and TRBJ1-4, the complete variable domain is GAGVSQSPSNKVTEKGKDVELRCDPISGHTALYWYRQSLGQGLEFLIYFQGNSAPDKSGLPSDRFSAERTGGSVSTLTIQRTQQEDSAVYLCASSFWAGPKSSELFFGSGTQLSVL.

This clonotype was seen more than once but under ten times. CDR3 coding DNA: TGCGCCAGCAGCCAGCGTGGGGTCGAGGAGCAGTTCTTC. Translated, it gives CASSQRGVEEQFF. V is TRBV4-1 and J is TRBJ2-1; D gene uncertain. Trimming removed 3 bases from V and 10 bases from J, with 13 bases in between. Germline values: CDR1 MGHRA, CDR2 YSYEKL. The CDR3 length is 13 residues.

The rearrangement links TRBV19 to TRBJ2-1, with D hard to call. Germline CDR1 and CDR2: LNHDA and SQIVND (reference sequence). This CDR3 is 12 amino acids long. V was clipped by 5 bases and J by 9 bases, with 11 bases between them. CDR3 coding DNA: TGTGCCAGTAGTTTTATAGCAACTGAGCAGTTCTTC. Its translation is CASSFIATEQFF.

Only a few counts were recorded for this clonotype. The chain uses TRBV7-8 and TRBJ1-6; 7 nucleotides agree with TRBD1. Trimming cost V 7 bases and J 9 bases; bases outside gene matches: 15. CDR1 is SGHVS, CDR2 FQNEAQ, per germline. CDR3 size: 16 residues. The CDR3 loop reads CASNSYRPGQLSPLHF. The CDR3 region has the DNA TGTGCCAGCAACTCCTACCGACCGGGACAGCTTTCACCCCTCCACTTT.

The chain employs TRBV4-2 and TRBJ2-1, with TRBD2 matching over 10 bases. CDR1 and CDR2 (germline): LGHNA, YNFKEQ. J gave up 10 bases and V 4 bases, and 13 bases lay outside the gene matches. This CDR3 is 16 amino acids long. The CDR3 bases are TGTGCCAGCAGCCCCTCCCTAGCGGGGGATAGTGGGGAGCAGTTCTTC. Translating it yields CASSPSLAGDSGEQFF.

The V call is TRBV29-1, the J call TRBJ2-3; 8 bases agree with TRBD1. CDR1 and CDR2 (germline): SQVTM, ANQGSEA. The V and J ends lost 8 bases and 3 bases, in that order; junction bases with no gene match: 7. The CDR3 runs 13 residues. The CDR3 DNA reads TGCAGCACTTCGGACAGGGCGACAGATACGCAGTATTTT. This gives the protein CSTSDRATDTQYF.

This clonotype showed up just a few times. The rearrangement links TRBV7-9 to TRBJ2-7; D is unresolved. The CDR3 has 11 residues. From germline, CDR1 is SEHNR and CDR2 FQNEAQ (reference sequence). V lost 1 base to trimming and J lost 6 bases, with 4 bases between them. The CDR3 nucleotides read TGTGCCAGCAGCTTAGGTCGCGAGCAGTACTTC. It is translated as CASSLGREQYF.

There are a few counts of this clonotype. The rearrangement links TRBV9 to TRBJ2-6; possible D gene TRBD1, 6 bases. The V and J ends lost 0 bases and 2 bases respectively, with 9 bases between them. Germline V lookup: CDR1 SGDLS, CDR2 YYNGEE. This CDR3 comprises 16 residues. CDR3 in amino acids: CASSVGGLAGANVLTF. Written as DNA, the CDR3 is TGTGCCAGCAGCGTAGGGGGGCTTGCTGGGGCCAACGTCCTGACTTTC.

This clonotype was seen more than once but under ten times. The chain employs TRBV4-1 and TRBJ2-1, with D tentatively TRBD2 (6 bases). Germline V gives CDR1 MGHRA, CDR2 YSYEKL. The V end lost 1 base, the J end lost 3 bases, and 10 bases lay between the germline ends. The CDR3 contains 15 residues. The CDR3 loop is CASSQVVGLYNEQFF. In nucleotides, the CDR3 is TGCGCCAGCAGCCAAGTCGTGGGACTCTACAATGAGCAGTTCTTC.

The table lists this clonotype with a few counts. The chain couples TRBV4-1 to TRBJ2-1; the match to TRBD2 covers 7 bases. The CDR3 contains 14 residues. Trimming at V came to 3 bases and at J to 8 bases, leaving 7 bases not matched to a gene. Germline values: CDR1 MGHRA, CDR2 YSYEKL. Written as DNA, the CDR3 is TGCGCCAGCAGCCAGACCCCGGGGGGAGATGAGCAGTTCTTC. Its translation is CASSQTPGGDEQFF.

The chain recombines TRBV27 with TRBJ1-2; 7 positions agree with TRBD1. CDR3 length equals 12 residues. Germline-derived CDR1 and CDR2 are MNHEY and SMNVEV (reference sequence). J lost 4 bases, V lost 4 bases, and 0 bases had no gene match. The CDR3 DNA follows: TGTGCCAGCAGTTCAGGGGGCTATGGCTACACCTTC. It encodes CASSSGGYGYTF.

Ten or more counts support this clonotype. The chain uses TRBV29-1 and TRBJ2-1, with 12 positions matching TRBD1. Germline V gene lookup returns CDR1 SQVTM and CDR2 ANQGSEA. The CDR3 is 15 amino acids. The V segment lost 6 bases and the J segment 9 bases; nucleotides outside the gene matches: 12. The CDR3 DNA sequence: TGCAGCGTGCTCCGGGACAGGGGGCGCTTGGGTGAGCAGTTCTTC. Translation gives CSVLRDRGRLGEQFF.

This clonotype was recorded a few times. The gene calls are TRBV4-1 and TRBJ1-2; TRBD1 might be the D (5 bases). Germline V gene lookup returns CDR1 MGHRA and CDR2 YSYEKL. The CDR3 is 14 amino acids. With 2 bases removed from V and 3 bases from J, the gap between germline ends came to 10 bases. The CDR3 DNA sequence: TGCGCCAGCAGCCAATCAACGGGGGACTATGGCTACACCTTC. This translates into CASSQSTGDYGYTF.

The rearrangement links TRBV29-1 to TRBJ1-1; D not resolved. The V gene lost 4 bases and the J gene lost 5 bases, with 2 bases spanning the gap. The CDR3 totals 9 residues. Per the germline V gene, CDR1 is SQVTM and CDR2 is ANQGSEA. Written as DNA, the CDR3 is TGCAGCGTTGGTACTGAAGCTTTCTTT. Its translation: CSVGTEAFF.

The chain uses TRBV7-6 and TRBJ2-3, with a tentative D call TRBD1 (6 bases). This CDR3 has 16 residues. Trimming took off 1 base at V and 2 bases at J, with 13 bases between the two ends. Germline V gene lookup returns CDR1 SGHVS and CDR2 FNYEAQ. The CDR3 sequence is CASSLDRTEFTDTQYF. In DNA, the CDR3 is TGTGCCAGCAGCTTAGACAGGACAGAGTTCACAGATACGCAGTATTTT.

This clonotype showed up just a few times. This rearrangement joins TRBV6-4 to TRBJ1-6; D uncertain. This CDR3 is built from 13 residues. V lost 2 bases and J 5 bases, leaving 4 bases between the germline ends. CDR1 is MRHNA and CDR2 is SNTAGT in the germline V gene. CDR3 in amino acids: CASSDRDNSPLHF. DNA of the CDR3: TGTGCCAGCAGTGACAGGGATAATTCACCCCTCCACTTT.

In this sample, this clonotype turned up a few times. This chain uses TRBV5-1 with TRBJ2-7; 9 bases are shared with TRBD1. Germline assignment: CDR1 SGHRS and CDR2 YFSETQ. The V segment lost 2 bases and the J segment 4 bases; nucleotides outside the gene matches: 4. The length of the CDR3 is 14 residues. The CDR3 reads CASSLGTGPYEQYF. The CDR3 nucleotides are TGCGCCAGCAGCTTAGGGACAGGGCCATACGAGCAGTACTTC.

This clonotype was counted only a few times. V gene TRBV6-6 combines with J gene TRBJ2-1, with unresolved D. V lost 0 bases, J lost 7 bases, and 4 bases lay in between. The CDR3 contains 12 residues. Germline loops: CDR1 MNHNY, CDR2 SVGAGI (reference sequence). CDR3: CASSYSRNEQFF. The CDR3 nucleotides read TGTGCCAGCAGTTACTCGAGGAATGAGCAGTTCTTC.